The present entry profiles one T cell receptor (beta chain) with its context. Its antigen is still unknown. The germline CDR1 and CDR2 sequences are MDHEN and SYDVKM. The CDR3 runs 14 residues. After removal of 5 bases from V and 3 bases from J, the junction contained 5 bases not matched to a gene. Here immunoSEQ multiplex PCR was the method, and the copy in TCRdb shows in-frame clones only, minus some. The table shows over 10,000 clones, with approximately 80% occurring only once. Sampling times: baseline, cycle 4 day 1, cycle 7 day 1. The data derive from a study of OX40 agonist ivuxolimab in advanced cancers. Looking at the study overall: Partial responses occurred in three patients (one hepatocellular carcinoma, two cutaneous melanoma).

The study, taken as a whole, reports: The expanded peripheral T cells' antigen specificity was not determined. Some of the lowest clonal expansion was seen in partial responders at 0.1-3.0 mg/kg.

The sequenced sample was CD4+ or CD8+ T cells sorted from blood, obtained in a trial of the OX40 agonist ivuxolimab. The chain uses TRBV28 and TRBJ1-2, with 8 bases aligning to TRBD1. The TCR was taken from an adult with an advanced solid tumor such as melanoma, head and neck, liver or kidney cancer. In DNA, the CDR3 is TGTGCCAGCAGTCTGGACAGGGTGGACTATGGCTACACCTTC. Protein: CASSLDRVDYGYTF.